A single TCR beta chain is shown here with its context. Its specificity is unknown. Its ends do not fully match the called genes, so a read error is possible. PCR used 60 Vbeta primers and 13 Jbeta primers. The data were produced by immunoSEQ multiplex PCR, yet TCRdb's version contains in-frame clones alone and is incomplete. The table has 200,000 to 250,000 clones, around 76% seen once; the top ten hold under 0.8%. Germline V gene sequence: CDR1 MNHNS, CDR2 SASEGT. CDR3 length: 13 amino acids. The sample belongs to a study of cytomegalovirus exposure and HLA in healthy donors. Broader study findings: In an earlier analysis, about 87% or about 30%: the productive usage of most TCR beta V segments.

The sample consisted of PBMCs. The chain links TRBV6-1 to TRBJ1-5; the D gene is possibly TRBD1 (5 bases). The source of this sequence is a man between 18 and 29 years old in good health and CMV-seronegative. The DNA for the CDR3 is TGTGCCAGCAGCGAAGGCAGGGATCAGCCCCAGCATTTT. The encoded protein is CASSEGRDQPQHF.